This T cell receptor beta chain is drawn from a study of cytomegalovirus exposure and HLA in healthy donors. On this clone itself: Its antigen is undetermined.

In the PCR, 60 Vbeta and 13 Jbeta primers were used. Sequenced by immunoSEQ multiplex PCR; TCRdb stores in-frame clones only, minus some. The data show some 150,000 clones, less than 85% seen once. Notes on the study in general: In the analysis, some V segments, TRBV6-2 and TRBV6-3 included, were excluded as indistinguishable. Most of the TCR beta V segments (in an earlier analysis) were productive either about 87% or about 30% of the time.

Per germline, CDR1 LNHDA and CDR2 SQIVND (reference sequence). This CDR3 is built from 16 residues. V lost 6 bases and J lost 1; bases outside the gene matches: 9. It was healthy bone marrow donors who served as donors. This TCR was sampled from a woman between 45 and 65 years old in good health and CMV-seropositive. Material for sequencing was PBMCs. V and J are TRBV19 and TRBJ2-3; 8 bases align to TRBD1. DNA for the CDR3: TGTGCCAGTAGCACCGGGACAGGACACGGCACAGATACGCAGTATTTT. This sequence encodes CASSTGTGHGTDTQYF.